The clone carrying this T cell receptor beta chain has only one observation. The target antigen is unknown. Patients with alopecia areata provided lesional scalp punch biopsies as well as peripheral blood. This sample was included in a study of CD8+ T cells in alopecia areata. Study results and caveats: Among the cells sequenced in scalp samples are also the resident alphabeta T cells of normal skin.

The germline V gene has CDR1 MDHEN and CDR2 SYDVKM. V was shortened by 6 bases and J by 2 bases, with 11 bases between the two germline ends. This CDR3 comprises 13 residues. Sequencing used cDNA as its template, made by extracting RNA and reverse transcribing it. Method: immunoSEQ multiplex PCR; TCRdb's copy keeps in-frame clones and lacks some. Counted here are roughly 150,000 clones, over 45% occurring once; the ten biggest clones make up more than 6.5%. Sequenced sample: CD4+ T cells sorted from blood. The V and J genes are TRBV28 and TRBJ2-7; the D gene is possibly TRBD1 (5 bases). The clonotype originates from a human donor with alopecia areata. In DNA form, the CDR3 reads TGTGCCAGCAGACCGACAGTTCCCTACGAGCAGTACTTC. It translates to CASRPTVPYEQYF.